This record looks at one TCR beta chain sequence and its context. Measured with immunoSEQ multiplex PCR; TCRdb has only the in-frame clones, and not every one. The sample consists of roughly 100,000 clones, approximately 90% of them appearing once. The CDR3 loop spans 14 amino acids. Germline CDR1 is LNHDA and CDR2 is SQIVND (reference sequence). The germline V and J ends were trimmed by 4 bases and 6 bases, with 13 bases remaining between them. The sample comes from a study of blood T cell repertoires in COVID-19. For the study at large: In each case, the material was cDNA or gDNA derived from T cells, B-cell-depleted T cells, or PBMCs.

V and J are TRBV19 and TRBJ1-5; TRBD1 is a possible D gene (5 bases). This clonotype was sampled from a man between 45 and 60 years old in a cohort sampled during active COVID-19. Material: peripheral blood. CDR3 DNA: TGTGCCAGTAGTAGGCCAGGGTTCGGTCAGCCCCAGCATTTT. This sequence encodes CASSRPGFGQPQHF.